This T cell receptor beta chain was sequenced during a study of cytomegalovirus exposure and HLA in healthy donors (dated by TCRdb to 2016 to 2017). Background on the whole study: An earlier analysis of some 620 of the donors reported about 260 Gb of sequence data and 117 million unique TCR beta sequences obtained from around 190 million T cells. An early release that covered around 590 HLA-typed donors contained around 300 gigabases of sequencing data and 75 million to 100 million unique TCR sequences. Of the roughly 410 genotyped donors, 75% to 85% were placed in the genetic ancestry cluster associated with self-reported Caucasian donors. The aim of the study was to test whether cataloging public T cell receptors could identify signatures of past pathogen exposure. The T cell repertoires of several hundred subjects were profiled by immunosequencing and related to cytomegalovirus serostatus. Besides the first cohort of 500 to 700 subjects, a separate validation cohort made up of over a hundred different subjects was used. High-throughput TCR immunosequencing, statistical association of individual TCRs with disease status, and machine learning were combined to predict cytomegalovirus infection status. A later analysis re-examined previously published TCR beta repertoires from over 500 donors and added high-resolution HLA genotyping to investigate patterns of TCR occurrence. In the later analysis, no new phenotypic data were used to find candidate immune exposures; instead, reliance was placed on TCR beta sequences and their occurrence across donors. An earlier analysis of around 540 of the donors applied high-throughput TCR beta sequencing to assess whether each TCR beta V gene segment acted as functional or pseudogenic. Donor age, sex, ethnicity and CMV serostatus were compiled alongside the repertoire data. Genome-wide SNP genotypes for about 55% of the roughly 670 donors were used in a later genetic analysis, which treated that subset as a discovery cohort. All discovery cohort repertoires had been generated using a single sequencing platform. Both class I and class II loci were covered by HLA typing, at four-digit resolution. Typing coverage differed by locus: A, B, C, DRB1 and DQB1 were typed in about 620-630 donors, DQA1 in 522, DPA1 in around 600, and DPB1 in 450 to 490. Several DR-DQ haplotypes were treated as single units for association and clustering because of strong linkage in the cohort. Among several hundred genotyped donors of the cohort, an average of around 220,000 unique TCR beta nucleotide sequences was sequenced per donor, of which about 19% were non-productive.

What the study reported, not specific to this receptor: According to a later analysis, parvovirus B19, influenza, CMV and Epstein-Barr virus appeared linked to several top co-occurrence clusters. A cluster of highly shared sequence variants was judged likely to be a technical artifact of the sequencing pipeline. A further reported finding was that TCR beta sequences accurately predicted the HLA-A and HLA-B alleles for most subjects in the first cohort. Most CMV-associated TCR beta chains appeared to be HLA-restricted in a later analysis, and the HLA associations seemed to be driven largely by CMV exposure. The earlier analysis of a few hundred of the donors excluded 15 to 20 rarely observed V segments, including chromosome 9 orphons, because counts were too low. Presence/absence analyses assumed roughly uniform sequencing depth across donors, an assumption that may not hold. Most TCR sequences were seen in very few donors, while some public TCRs were found in many individuals. In vitro tests confirmed that a few of the cytomegalovirus-associated TCR beta chains recognize cytomegalovirus antigens. The study gave a list of about 160 TCR beta chains associated with cytomegalovirus. When HLA alleles, especially DR and DQ, strongly co-occurred, attributing TCR associations to individual alleles was difficult. Because some donors lacked HLA typing at each locus, the association tests relied only on the typed subset. In a later analysis, over 15,000 TCR beta sequences were associated with specific HLA alleles at a false discovery rate of 0.05. The authors suggested that the approach could potentially be generalized to other disease states and immunological phenotypes. In an earlier analysis of 587 of the donors, most TCR beta V segments appeared in productive rearrangements about 90% or about 30% of the time, broadly matching IMGT annotations. Compared with equally common non-associated chains, HLA-associated TCR beta chains in a later analysis were more clonally expanded and had lower generation probabilities. The only immune exposure information available for the cohort was CMV serostatus. A later analysis found that TCR association rates varied across HLA loci, with DRB1 alleles showing the most associated TCRs and HLA-C alleles the fewest. An association between a missense DCLRE1C variant and V-gene and J-gene trimming of TCR beta chains was found in a later genetic analysis and replicated in an independent cohort. This cohort had only TCR beta chains sequenced, and the lack of alpha or paired-chain data limited which features could be detected. Linkage disequilibrium might explain the correlated functional status among segregating V segments, but an unknown experimental factor could not be excluded. In both the original and validation cohorts, the classifier was reported to diagnose cytomegalovirus status with high specificity and sensitivity. According to a later genetic analysis, donors in an Asian-associated ancestry cluster had fewer N-insertions in productive TCRs than the approximately 610-donor mean.

The method behind the library was the immunoSEQ multiplex PCR assay. For the multiplex PCR, a mixture combining 60 forward primers for TCR Vbeta segments and 13 reverse primers for TCR Jbeta segments was used. Amplification of the CDR3 region of rearranged TCR beta genes was performed with a multiplex PCR assay on genomic DNA. On the Illumina HiSeq System, the amplified TCR beta libraries were sequenced as 87-base-pair reads. As for the authors' bioinformatics: A later analysis counted about 82 million unique TCR beta chains across the 550 to 700 repertoires, and some 11 million of these chains were shared by at least two donors. To remove PCR and sequencing errors, raw reads were error-corrected and collapsed into unique sequences using a nearest-neighbor algorithm that merged closely related sequences. V, D and J gene segments were assigned by aligning CDR3 sequences to IMGT reference sequences. For a sequence to be retained, a match of at least six nucleotides was required to both a V gene segment and a J gene segment. A rearrangement counted as productive if the CDR3 had no stop codons and remained in frame with V and J, and every other rearrangement counted as non-productive. CDR3 was defined by IMGT convention, running from the second conserved V-encoded cysteine to the conserved J-encoded phenylalanine. The earlier analysis of fewer than 750 of the donors excluded sequences that lacked an unambiguous match to a single V gene segment. In an earlier analysis of some 590 of the donors, a V segment was called functional when productive rearrangements were above 56.7%, and segregating when the standard deviation between donors exceeded 5%. A statistical classification framework was built to diagnose cytomegalovirus status from the catalog of TCR beta chain sequences. A later analysis assigned V and J genes by comparing TCR nucleotide sequences with IMGT/GENE-DB human TR gene sequences. The TCRdist pipeline was used in a later analysis to assign CDR3 sequences and most-parsimonious VDJ recombination scenarios. In a later analysis, each TCR beta chain was defined by its CDR3 amino acid sequence together with its V-gene family, and reads without a unique V-gene family were excluded. In a later analysis, 450 to 600 highly shared, low-generation-probability nucleotide sequences were removed to address suspected cross-contamination and a sequencing artifact. In a later analysis, a clonal expansion index was calculated for each public chain from normalized within-repertoire ranks of inferred template counts. In a later analysis, generation probabilities were computed with a VDJ recombination model fitted to out-of-frame rearrangements, and the resulting probabilities were checked against IGoR. In a later analysis, hypergeometric tests were used to score TCR-TCR, TCR-HLA and TCR-CMV co-occurrence, with a repertoire-size bias correction applied to TCR pairs. To estimate false discovery rates, a later analysis permuted the HLA or CMV assignments 20 times. In a later analysis, co-occurring TCRs were grouped with DBSCAN, and TCRdist sequence similarity was added when clustering was performed within HLA-allele-positive subsets. Co-occurrence clustering excluded repertoires with fewer than 30,000 or more than 120,000 public chains, plus five with anomalous nucleotide sharing. Not all clones reach the TCRdb copy of this immuneACCESS table, which keeps in-frame sequences only. Checked studies attribute under half of the gap to unresolved V genes and leave the rest unexplained. V, J and clone size were drawn from that table, and D and trimming were deduced from the DNA. The sample yields fewer than 250,000 clones; roughly 79% were counted once. Jointly, the top ten make up less than 2% of the sample.

The cohort was made up of 666 healthy bone marrow donors. Cohort members were all nominally healthy when sampled, although unrecorded immune exposures were likely present. The donor tested CMV seronegative and was one of the 352 seronegative cohort members. A peripheral blood sample was collected from each donor, and TCR beta sequencing was performed on peripheral blood mononuclear cells. Genomic DNA extraction from the blood cell samples was performed with the Qiagen DNeasy Blood Extraction Kit. Concerning this clone itself: This receptor's antigen is unknown. The sample holds no much larger clone one base away, and base qualities are not on file.

This sequence was found in a male donor in good health and CMV-seronegative. Sequenced input: PBMCs.

The DNA sequence is TGTGCCAGCAGAGCCCTCAATGAGCAGTTCTTC. Translation gives CASRALNEQFF. The V and J genes are TRBV28 and TRBJ2-1; a confident D gene designation cannot be given. Trimming costs V 6 bases and J 6 bases, and their ends lie 6 bases apart. According to the germline V gene, CDR1 reads MDHEN and CDR2 reads SYDVKM. Measured from the cysteine to the phenylalanine, the CDR3 is 11 residues long. Here the CDR3 DNA is all that survives: 33 bases in frame from base 1. Where the CDR3 stops, the reference TRBV28 and TRBJ2-1 genes take over; the full variable domain is DVKVTQSSRYLVKRTGEKVFLECVQDMDHENMFWYRQDPGLGLRLIYFSYDVKMKEKGDIPEGYSVSREKKERFSLILESASTNQTSMYLCASRALNEQFFGPGTRLTVL.